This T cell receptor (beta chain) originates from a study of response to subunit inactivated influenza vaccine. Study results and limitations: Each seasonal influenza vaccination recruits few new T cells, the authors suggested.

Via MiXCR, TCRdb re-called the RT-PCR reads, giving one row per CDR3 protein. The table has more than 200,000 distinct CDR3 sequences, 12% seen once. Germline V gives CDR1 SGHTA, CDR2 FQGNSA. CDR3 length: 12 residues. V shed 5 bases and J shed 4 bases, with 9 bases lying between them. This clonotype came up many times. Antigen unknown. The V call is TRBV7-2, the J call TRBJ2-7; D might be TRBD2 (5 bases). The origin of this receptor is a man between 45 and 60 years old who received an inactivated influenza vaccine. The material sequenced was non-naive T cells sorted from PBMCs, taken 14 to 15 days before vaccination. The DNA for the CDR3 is TGTGCCAGCAGCAGAGGGCGGTACGAGCAGTACTTC. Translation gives CASSRGRYEQYF.